This T cell receptor (beta chain) was documented in a study of blood T cell repertoires in COVID-19. On the study more broadly: Samples came from the United States, Italy and Spain, spanning acute and convalescent COVID-19.

Clones were sequenced by immunoSEQ multiplex PCR, and TCRdb holds only the in-frame ones, with some missing. In the table there are some 250,000 clones, 88% of which are singletons. The CDR3 is 15 amino acids. The ends lost 2 bases at V and 3 bases at J; junction bases unmatched: 2. From germline, CDR1 is SGHNT and CDR2 YYREEE (reference sequence). Material: peripheral blood. The source of this sequence is a human donor in a cohort sampled during active COVID-19. The J gene is TRBJ1-6, the V gene TRBV5-4; 7 bases fit TRBD1. CDR3 nucleotides: TGTGCCAGCAGCTTCGGGACAGTCTATAATTCACCCCTCCACTTT. The encoded protein is CASSFGTVYNSPLHF.